This TCR beta chain was sequenced in a study of CD8 T cells in ankylosing spondylitis. Findings and limits, study-wide: Some of the motif variants had earlier been found in reactive arthritis patients' fluid and blood. Within ankylosing spondylitis blood, a TCR beta motif made up of several highly homologous variants appeared to be characteristic. Reported data indicate significant enrichment of disease-linked clones within matched ankylosing spondylitis synovial fluid. As for the disease-linked clones, they showed a CD8+ phenotype and occurred at relatively low frequencies in peripheral blood.

About this clonotype itself: Its antigen is still unknown.

A quantitative 5'-RACE method, one with molecular barcodes, was used to make TCR beta libraries. TCRdb passed the 5' RACE reads through MiXCR, listing each CDR3 protein once. This table holds about 450,000 distinct CDR3 sequences, roughly a quarter found once. Germline V lookup: CDR1 MNHNS, CDR2 SASEGT. This CDR3 region has 14 residues. Deletions cut 8 bases from V and 5 bases from J, with 19 bases between. This clonotype was obtained from a male donor with ankylosing spondylitis. The sequenced material came from blood, either unsorted or a sorted T cell fraction (not recorded which). The chain employs TRBV6-1 and TRBJ2-7; TRBD1 might be the D (5 bases). The CDR3 loop reads CASSRAGSSNEQYV. The CDR3 DNA follows: TGTGCCAGCTCCCGGGCAGGGTCTTCGAACGAGCAGTACGTC.